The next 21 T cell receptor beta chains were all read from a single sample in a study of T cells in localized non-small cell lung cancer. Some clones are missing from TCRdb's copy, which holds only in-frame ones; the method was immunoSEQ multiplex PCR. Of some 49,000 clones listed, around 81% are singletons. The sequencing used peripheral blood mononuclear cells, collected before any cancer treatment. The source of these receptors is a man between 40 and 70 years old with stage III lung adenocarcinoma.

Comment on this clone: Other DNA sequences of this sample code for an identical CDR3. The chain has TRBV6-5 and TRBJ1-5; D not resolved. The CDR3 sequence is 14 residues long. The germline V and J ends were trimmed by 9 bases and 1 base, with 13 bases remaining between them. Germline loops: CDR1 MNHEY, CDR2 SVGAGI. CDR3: CASSPVGSNQPQHF. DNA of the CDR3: TGTGCCAGTAGTCCCGTCGGGAGCAATCAGCCCCAGCATTTT.

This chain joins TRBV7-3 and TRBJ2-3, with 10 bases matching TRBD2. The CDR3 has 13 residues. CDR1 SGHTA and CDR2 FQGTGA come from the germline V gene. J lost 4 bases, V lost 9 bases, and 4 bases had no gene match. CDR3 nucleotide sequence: TGTGCCAGTACCAGCGGGGGGGCAGATACGCAGTATTTT. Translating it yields CASTSGGADTQYF.

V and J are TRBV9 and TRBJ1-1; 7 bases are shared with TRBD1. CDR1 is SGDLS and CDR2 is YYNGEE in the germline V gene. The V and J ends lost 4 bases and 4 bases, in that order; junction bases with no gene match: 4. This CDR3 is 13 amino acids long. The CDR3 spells CASSKWDSTEAFF. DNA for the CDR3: TGTGCCAGCAGCAAATGGGACAGCACTGAAGCTTTCTTT. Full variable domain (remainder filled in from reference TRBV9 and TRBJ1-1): DSGVTQTPKHLITATGQRVTLRCSPRSGDLSVYWYQQSLDQGLQFLIQYYNGEERAKGNILERFSAQQFPDLHSELNLSSLELGDSALYFCASSKWDSTEAFFGQGTRLTVV.

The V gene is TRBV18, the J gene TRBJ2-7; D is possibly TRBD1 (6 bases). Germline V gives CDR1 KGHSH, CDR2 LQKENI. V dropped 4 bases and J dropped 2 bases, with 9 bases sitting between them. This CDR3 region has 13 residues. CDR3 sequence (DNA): TGTGCCAGCTCACTGACAGGCGCCTACGAGCAGTACTTC. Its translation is CASSLTGAYEQYF.

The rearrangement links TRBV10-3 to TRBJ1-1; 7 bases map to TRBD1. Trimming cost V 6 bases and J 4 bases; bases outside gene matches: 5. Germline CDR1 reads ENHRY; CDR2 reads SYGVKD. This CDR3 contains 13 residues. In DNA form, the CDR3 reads TGTGCCATCAGGCAGGGGGGCGGCACTGAAGCTTTCTTT. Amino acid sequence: CAIRQGGGTEAFF.

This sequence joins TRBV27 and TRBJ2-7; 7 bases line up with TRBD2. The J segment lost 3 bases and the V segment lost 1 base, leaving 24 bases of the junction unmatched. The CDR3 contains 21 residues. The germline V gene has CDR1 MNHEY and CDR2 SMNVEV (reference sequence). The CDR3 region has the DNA TGTGCCAGCAGTTTATTTGGCCAGCGGGGCCTGCTCTCTAGAATTGACTACGAGCAGTACTTC. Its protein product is CASSLFGQRGLLSRIDYEQYF.

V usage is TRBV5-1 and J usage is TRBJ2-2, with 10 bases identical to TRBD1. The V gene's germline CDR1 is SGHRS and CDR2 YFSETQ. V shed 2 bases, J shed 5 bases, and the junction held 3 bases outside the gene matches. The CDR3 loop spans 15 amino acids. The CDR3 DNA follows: TGCGCCAGCAGCTTAAGGACAGGGGGAACCGGGGAGCTGTTTTTT. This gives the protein CASSLRTGGTGELFF.

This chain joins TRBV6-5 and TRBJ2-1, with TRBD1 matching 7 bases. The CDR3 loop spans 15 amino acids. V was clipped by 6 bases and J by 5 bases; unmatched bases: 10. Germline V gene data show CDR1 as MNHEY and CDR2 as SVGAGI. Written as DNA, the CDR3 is TGTGCCAGCAGACCTTACGAGACAGGGAACAATGAGCAGTTCTTC. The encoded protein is CASRPYETGNNEQFF.

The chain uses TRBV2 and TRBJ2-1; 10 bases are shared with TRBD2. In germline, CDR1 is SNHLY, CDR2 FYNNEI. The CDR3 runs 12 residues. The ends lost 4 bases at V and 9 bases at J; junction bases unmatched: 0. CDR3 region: CASSGLAGEQFF. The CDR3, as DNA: TGTGCCAGCAGTGGACTAGCGGGTGAGCAGTTCTTC.

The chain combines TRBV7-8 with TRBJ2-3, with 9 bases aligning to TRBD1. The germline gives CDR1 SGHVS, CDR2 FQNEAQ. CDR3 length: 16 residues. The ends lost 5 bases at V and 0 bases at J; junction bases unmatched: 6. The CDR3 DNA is TGTGCCAGCAGCCCAGAACAGGGGGCTAGCACAGATACGCAGTATTTT. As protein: CASSPEQGASTDTQYF.

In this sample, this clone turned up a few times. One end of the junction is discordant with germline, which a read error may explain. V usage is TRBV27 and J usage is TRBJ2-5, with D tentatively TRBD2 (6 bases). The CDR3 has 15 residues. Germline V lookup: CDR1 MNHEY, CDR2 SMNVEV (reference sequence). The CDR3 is CATSSLRDSIETQYF. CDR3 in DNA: TGTGCCACCAGTTCACTCCGGGACTCCATAGAGACCCAGTACTTC.

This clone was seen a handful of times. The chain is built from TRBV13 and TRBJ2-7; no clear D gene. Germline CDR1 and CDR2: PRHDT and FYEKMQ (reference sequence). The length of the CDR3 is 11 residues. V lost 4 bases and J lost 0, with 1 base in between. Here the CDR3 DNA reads TGTGCCAGCAGCTCCTCCTACGAGCAGTACTTC. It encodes CASSSSYEQYF. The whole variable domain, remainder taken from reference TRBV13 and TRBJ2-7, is AAGVIQSPRHLIKEKRETATLKCYPIPRHDTVYWYQQGPGQDPQFLISFYEKMQSDKGSIPDRFSAQQFSDYHSELNMSSLELGDSALYFCASSSSYEQYFGPGTRLTVT.

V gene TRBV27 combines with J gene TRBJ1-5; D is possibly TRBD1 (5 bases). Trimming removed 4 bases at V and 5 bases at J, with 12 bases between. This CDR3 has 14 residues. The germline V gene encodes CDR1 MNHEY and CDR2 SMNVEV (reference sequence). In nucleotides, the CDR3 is TGTGCCAGCAGTTCATTACAGGTGGATCAGCCCCAGCATTTT. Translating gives CASSSLQVDQPQHF.

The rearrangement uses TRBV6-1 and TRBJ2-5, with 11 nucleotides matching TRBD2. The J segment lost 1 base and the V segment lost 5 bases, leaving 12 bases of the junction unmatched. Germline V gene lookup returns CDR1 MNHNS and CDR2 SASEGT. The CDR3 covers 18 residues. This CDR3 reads CASSKDPIAGGIQETQYF. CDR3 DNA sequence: TGTGCCAGCAGTAAAGACCCTATAGCGGGGGGGATCCAAGAGACCCAGTACTTC.

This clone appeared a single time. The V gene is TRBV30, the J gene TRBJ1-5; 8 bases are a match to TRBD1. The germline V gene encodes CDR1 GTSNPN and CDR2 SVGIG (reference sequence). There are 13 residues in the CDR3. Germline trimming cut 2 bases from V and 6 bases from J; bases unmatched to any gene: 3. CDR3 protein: CAWSNRGGQPQHF. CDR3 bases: TGTGCCTGGAGTAACAGGGGGGGTCAGCCCCAGCATTTT.

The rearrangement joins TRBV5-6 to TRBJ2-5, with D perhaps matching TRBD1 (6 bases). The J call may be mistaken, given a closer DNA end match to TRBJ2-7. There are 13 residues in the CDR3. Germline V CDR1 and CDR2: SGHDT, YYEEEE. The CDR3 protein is CASSRDNSYEQYF. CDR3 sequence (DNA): TGTGCCAGCAGCCGGGACAACTCCTACGAGCAGTACTTC.

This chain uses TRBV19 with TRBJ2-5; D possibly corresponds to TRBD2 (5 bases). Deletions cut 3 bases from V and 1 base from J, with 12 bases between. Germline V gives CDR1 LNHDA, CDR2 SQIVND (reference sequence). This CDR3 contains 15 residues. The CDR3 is CASSIGEWLQETQYF. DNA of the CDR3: TGTGCCAGTAGTATCGGGGAGTGGCTCCAAGAGACCCAGTACTTC.

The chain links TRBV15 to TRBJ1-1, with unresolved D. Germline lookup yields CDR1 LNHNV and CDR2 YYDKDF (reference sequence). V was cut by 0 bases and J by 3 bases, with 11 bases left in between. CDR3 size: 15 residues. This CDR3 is CATSRDREMYTEAFF. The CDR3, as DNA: TGTGCCACCAGCAGAGATCGAGAGATGTACACTGAAGCTTTCTTT.

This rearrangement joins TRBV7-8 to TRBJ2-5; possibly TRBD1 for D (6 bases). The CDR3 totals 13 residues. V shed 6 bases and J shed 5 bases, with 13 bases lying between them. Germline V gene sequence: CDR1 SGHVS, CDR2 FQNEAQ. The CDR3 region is CASSSSGVETQYF. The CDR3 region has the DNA TGTGCCAGCAGTTCGTCAGGGGTCGAGACCCAGTACTTC.

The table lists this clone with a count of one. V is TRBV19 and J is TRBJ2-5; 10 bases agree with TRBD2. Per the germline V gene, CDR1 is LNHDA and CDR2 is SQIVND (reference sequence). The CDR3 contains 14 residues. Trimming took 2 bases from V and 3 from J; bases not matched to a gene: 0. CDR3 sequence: CASSITSGEETQYF. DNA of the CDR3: TGTGCCAGTAGTATAACTAGCGGGGAAGAGACCCAGTACTTC.

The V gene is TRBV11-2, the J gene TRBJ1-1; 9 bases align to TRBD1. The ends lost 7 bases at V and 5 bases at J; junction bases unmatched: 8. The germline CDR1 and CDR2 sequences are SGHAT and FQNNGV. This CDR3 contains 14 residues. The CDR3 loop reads CASTQTGGWTEAFF. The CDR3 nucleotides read TGTGCCAGCACGCAGACAGGGGGATGGACTGAAGCTTTCTTT.